This TCR beta chain is from a study of T cells after yellow fever vaccination. At the level of the study: With SMART-Seq v4 Ultra Low Input, the fractions containing low cell numbers were prepared.

This clonotype was counted only a few times. The TCR cDNA carried a universal primer site and UMIs from 5'RACE template switching. MiXCR was run by TCRdb on the 5' RACE reads, yielding one entry per CDR3 protein. The sample carries fewer than 450,000 distinct CDR3 sequences, less than 9.5% recorded once. From germline, CDR1 is ENHRY and CDR2 SYGVKD. The length of the CDR3 is 16 residues. Germline trimming cut 5 bases from V and 2 bases from J; bases unmatched to any gene: 6. The TCR was taken from a man aged 18-30 years who received the YFV17D yellow fever vaccine. The chain has TRBV10-3 and TRBJ2-5; 12 bases map to TRBD2. Here the sequenced sample was PBMCs, taken about 41 days after the first yellow fever vaccination. The CDR3 DNA sequence: TGTGCCATCAGTAAAGGAGGACTAGCGGGGCAAGAGACCCAGTACTTC. Amino acid sequence: CAISKGGLAGQETQYF.